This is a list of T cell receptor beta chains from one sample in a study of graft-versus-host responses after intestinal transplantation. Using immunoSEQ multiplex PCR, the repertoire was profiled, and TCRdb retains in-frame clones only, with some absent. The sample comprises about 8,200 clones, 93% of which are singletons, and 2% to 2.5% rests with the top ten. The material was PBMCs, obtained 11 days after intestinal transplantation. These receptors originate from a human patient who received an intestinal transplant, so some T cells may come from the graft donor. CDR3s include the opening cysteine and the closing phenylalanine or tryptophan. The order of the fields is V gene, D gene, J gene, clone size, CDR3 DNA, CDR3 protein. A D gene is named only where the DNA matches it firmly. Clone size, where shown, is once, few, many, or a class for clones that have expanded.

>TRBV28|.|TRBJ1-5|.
TGTGCCAGCAGTCGTTTAATCCCAGGGTATACTCTATATCAGCCCCAGCATTTT
CASSRLIPGYTLYQPQHF
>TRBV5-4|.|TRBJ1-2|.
TGTGCCAGCAGCTTGCAGTCTAACTATGGCTACACCTTC
CASSLQSNYGYTF
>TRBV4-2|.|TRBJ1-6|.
TGTGCCAGCAGCCAAGATTGGACAGTCCTGAATTCACCCCTCCACTTT
CASSQDWTVLNSPLHF
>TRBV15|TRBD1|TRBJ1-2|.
TGTGCCACCAGCAGAGGGACAGGGGGCTATGGCTACACCTTC
CATSRGTGGYGYTF
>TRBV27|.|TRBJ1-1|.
TGTGCCAGCAGTTTCGGGGGTATGAACACTGAAGCTTTCTTT
CASSFGGMNTEAFF
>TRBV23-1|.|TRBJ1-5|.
TGCGCCAGCAGTCACTCGCGTCGAGGTTCTTCATATAGCAATCAGCCCCAGCATTTT
CASSHSRRGSSYSNQPQHF
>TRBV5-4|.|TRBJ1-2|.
TGTGCCAGCAGAAGTACAGGGACCCAATATGGCTACACCTTC
CASRSTGTQYGYTF
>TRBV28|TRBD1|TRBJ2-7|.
TGTGCCAGCAGTCCCCCCGGACAGGGGGCTTACGAGCAGTACTTC
CASSPPGQGAYEQYF
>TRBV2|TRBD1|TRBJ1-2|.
TGTGCCAGCAGTGAAGCCCAGGGACAGGGCGCTAACTATGGCTACACCTTC
CASSEAQGQGANYGYTF
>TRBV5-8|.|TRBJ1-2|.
TGTGCCAGCAGCCAAAACTATGGCTACACCTTC
CASSQNYGYTF
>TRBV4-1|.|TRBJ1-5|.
TGCGCCAGCAGCCCTGAGCCCTACAGGGTTAGCAATCAGCCCCAGCATTTT
CASSPEPYRVSNQPQHF
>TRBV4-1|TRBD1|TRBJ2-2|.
TGCGCCAGCAGCCGGGGACAGGGGGCCGGGGAGCTGTTTTTT
CASSRGQGAGELFF
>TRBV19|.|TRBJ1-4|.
TGTGCCAGTAGTCCAACCGGGGGTTCTAATGAAAAACTGTTTTTT
CASSPTGGSNEKLFF
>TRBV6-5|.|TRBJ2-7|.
TGTGCCAGCAGTAGAGGTTCCTACGAGCAGTACTTC
CASSRGSYEQYF
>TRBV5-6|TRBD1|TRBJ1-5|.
TGTGCCAGCAGCTCCTCGGACAGGGCGGTTATGAATCAGCCCCAGCATTTT
CASSSSDRAVMNQPQHF
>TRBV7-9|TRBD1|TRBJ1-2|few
TGTGCCAGCAGCTTAGGCGCGGGACAGGGAAATGGCTACACCTTC
CASSLGAGQGNGYTF
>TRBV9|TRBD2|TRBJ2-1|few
TGTGCCAGCAGCCCACGTAGCGGGAGGGGGTACAATGAGCAGTTCTTC
CASSPRSGRGYNEQFF
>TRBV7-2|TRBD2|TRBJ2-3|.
TGTGCCAGCAGCTTAAGCGGGGGACGCACAGATACGCAGTATTTT
CASSLSGGRTDTQYF
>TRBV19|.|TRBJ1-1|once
TGTGCCAGTAGTCCCAGACAGCTTTCCATGAACACTGAAGCTTTCTTT
CASSPRQLSMNTEAFF
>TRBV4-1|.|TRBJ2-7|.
TGCGCCAGCAGCCAAGAAGCACAGGCCTACGAGCAGTACTTC
CASSQEAQAYEQYF
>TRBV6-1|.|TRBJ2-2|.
TGTGCCAGCAGTGAATCACAGGGGGGGACCGGGGAGCTGTTTTTT
CASSESQGGTGELFF
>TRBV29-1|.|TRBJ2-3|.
TGCAGCGTTGAGGAGGAGGAGCGGAGCGATAGCACAGATACGCAGTATTTT
CSVEEEERSDSTDTQYF
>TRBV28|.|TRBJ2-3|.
TGTGCCAGCAGTTTCTGGGGGCTGGGAGATACGCAGTATTTT
CASSFWGLGDTQYF
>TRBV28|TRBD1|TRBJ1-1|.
TGTGCCAGCAGCCCAAGACAGGGTGAGGAGGGGGAAGCTGAAGCTTTCTTT
CASSPRQGEEGEAEAFF
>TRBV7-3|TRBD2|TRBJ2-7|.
TGTGCCAGCAGCTTGGCACCGGGACTAGCGGACCAGGAGCAGTACTTC
CASSLAPGLADQEQYF
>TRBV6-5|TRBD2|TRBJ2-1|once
TGTGCCAGCAGTTACTCTGTTAGCGGGGGGTACAATGAGCAGTTCTTC
CASSYSVSGGYNEQFF